This T cell receptor (beta chain) was recorded in a study of cytomegalovirus exposure and HLA in healthy donors (TCRdb year 2017). As for the study more broadly: According to a later analysis, the roughly 120 validation repertoires were produced on the same platform as the roughly 600 repertoires of the first cohort. The study was designed to test whether signatures of past pathogen exposure could be identified by cataloging public T cell receptors. Besides the first cohort of around 670 subjects, a separate validation cohort made up of 120 or so different subjects was used. The study combined high-throughput TCR immunosequencing, statistical association of individual TCRs with disease status, and machine learning to predict cytomegalovirus infection status.

Note on this clone: It has no known antigen specificity. Per-base quality was not reported, and no clone a single base away is much larger than it.

Library prep was done by the immunoSEQ multiplex PCR assay. Turning to the authors' computational methods: To diagnose cytomegalovirus status from the catalog of TCR beta chain sequences, a statistical classification framework was built. TCRdb retrieved this table from immuneACCESS and kept in-frame rearrangements only. Not all clones are present; in checked studies, unresolved V genes account for under half, and no reason is known for the remainder. V and J calls and clone size are those listed in that table; D and trimming were worked out from the DNA. This sample comprises over 200,000 clones, around four fifths of them detected only once. The ten most abundant clones make up around 5.6% of the sample. The research as a whole found: The authors suggested that the approach could potentially be generalized to other disease states and immunological phenotypes. A later analysis found that TCRs clustered in the first cohort also tended to co-occur in the 100 to 150 validation repertoires, with approximately 95% of cluster scores above 0. While some public TCRs were present in many individuals, most TCR sequences turned up only very rarely across donors. A total of 150 or so TCR beta chains were listed by the study as associated with cytomegalovirus. A later analysis had no HLA typing for the validation cohort, so co-occurrence there was scored across all 130 or so repertoires. Cytomegalovirus status was reported to be diagnosed by the classifier with high specificity and sensitivity in both the original and validation cohorts. A few of the identified cytomegalovirus-associated TCR beta chains were confirmed in vitro to be specific for cytomegalovirus antigens.

Donors formed part of the validation cohort, which comprised about 120 subjects and was distinct from the first cohort of several hundred subjects. Counted from cysteine to phenylalanine, this CDR3 has 13 amino acids. Solely the CDR3 DNA is kept, with 39 bases framed from the first base. At the junction V is shortened by 0 bases and J by 4 bases, with 6 bases in between. CDR1 and CDR2, per the germline V gene, are SGHNT and YENEEA. The sequence links TRBV11-3 to TRBJ2-5; perhaps TRBD1 is the D gene, with 6 bases matching. This clonotype was obtained from a young woman in good health and CMV-seronegative. The specimen sequenced was PBMCs. CDR3 protein: CASSLDRGETQYF. The DNA is TGTGCCAGCAGCTTAGACAGGGGAGAGACCCAGTACTTC. Supplemented by the reference TRBV11-3 and TRBJ2-5 proteins around the CDR3, the complete variable domain is EAGVVQSPRYKIIEKKQPVAFWCNPISGHNTLYWYLQNLGQGPELLIRYENEEAVDDSQLPKDRFSAERLKGVDSTLKIQPAELGDSAVYLCASSLDRGETQYFGPGTRLLVL.